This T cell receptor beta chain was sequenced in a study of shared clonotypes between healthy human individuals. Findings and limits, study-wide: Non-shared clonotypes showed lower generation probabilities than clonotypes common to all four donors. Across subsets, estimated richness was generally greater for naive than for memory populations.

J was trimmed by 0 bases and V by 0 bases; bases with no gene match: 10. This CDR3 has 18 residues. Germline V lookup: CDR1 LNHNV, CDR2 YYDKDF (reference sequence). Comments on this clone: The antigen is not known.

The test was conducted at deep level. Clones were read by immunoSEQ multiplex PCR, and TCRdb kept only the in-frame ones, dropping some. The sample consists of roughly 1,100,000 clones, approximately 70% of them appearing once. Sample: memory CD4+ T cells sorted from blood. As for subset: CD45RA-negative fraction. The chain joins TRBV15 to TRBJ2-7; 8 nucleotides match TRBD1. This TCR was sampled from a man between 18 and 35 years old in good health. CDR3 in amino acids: CATSRELSTGDLSYEQYF. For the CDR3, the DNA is TGTGCCACCAGCAGAGAACTATCGACAGGGGATCTCTCCTACGAGCAGTACTTC.